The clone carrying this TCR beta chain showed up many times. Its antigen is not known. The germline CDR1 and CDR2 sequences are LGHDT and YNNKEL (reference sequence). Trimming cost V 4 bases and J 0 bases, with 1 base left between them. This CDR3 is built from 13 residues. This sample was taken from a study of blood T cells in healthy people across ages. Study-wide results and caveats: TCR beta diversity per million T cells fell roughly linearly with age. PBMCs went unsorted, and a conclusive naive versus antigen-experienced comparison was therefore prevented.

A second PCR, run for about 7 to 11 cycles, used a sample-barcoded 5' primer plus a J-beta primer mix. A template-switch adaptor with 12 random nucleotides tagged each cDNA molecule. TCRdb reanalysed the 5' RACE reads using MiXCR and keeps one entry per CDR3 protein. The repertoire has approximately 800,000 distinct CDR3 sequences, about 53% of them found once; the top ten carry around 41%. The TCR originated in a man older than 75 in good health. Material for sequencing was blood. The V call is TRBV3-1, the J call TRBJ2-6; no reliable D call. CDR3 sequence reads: CASSPSGANVLTF. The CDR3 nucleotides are TGTGCCAGCAGCCCCTCTGGGGCCAACGTCCTGACTTTC.